This T cell receptor beta chain was retrieved from a study of T cell responses to AZD1222 COVID-19 vaccine. Study in general: Investigators merged groups given second doses at roughly 4 or roughly 12 weeks. Study-level points and caveats: A mostly white British donor set with more females was recruited, and clonal diversity was possibly underestimated. With dominance at 160-218 and 743-854, vaccine-associated CD4 TCRs spanned spike. Baseline antibody screening turned up just six seropositive AZD1222 recipients.

In regard to this clone: Its antigen is not known. Other DNA sequences within the sample encode an identical CDR3.

This CDR3 has 13 amino acids. Germline values: CDR1 SNHLY, CDR2 FYNNEI. V gave up 6 bases and J gave up 2 bases; unmatched junction bases: 2. The method was immunoSEQ multiplex PCR; TCRdb's version includes in-frame clones alone and lacks a portion of them. The sample holds around 140,000 clones, roughly 85% seen once. This clonotype was sampled from an adult in good health. The chain uses TRBV2 and TRBJ1-1; TRBD1 agrees at 8 bases. This sample comprised peripheral blood, obtained on day 0 of AZD1222 vaccination. The CDR3 DNA reads as TGTGCCAGCAGAGGACAGGGAAACACTGAAGCTTTCTTT. It yields the protein CASRGQGNTEAFF.